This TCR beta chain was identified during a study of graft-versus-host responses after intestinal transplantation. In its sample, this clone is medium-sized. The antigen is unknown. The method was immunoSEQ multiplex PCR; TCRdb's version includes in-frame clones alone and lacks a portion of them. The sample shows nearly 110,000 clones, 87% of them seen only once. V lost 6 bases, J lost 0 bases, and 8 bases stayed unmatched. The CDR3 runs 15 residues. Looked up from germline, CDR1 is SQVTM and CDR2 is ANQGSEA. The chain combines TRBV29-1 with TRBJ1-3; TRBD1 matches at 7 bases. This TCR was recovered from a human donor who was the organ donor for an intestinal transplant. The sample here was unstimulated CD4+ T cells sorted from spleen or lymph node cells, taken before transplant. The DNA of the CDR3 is TGCAGCGTGGTGAGACAGGGAGGCTCTGGAAACACCATATATTTT. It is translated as CSVVRQGGSGNTIYF.